These 9 T cell receptor beta chains were sequenced from one sample in a study of early T cells in non-severe SARS-CoV-2 infection. TCRdb passed the 5' RACE reads through MiXCR, listing each CDR3 protein once. There are roughly 40,000 distinct CDR3 sequences in the sample; about 6% occur only once, and around 8% lies in the top ten. The sample here was whole blood, taken at baseline. Source of these receptors: an adult who was a healthcare worker with PCR-confirmed SARS-CoV-2 infection or an uninfected control (not recorded which).

This clonotype was recorded at least ten times. The chain couples TRBV28 to TRBJ2-5; 8 positions agree with TRBD1. Per the germline V gene, CDR1 is MDHEN and CDR2 is SYDVKM. The CDR3 has 15 amino acids. V was pared by 3 bases and J by 3 bases, with 6 bases of the junction left unmatched. The CDR3 DNA follows: TGTGCCAGCAGTTTCCCCGACAGGGGTAAAGAGACCCAGTACTTC. Protein sequence: CASSFPDRGKETQYF.

The chain is built from TRBV9 and TRBJ2-5; D gene uncertain. This CDR3 comprises 15 residues. With 5 bases removed from V and 1 base from J, the gap between germline ends came to 15 bases. Germline CDR1 SGDLS, CDR2 YYNGEE. The CDR3 DNA reads as TGTGCCAGCAGTGAAGACCCACACCCCCAAGAGACCCAGTACTTC. As protein: CASSEDPHPQETQYF.

The sample holds many counts of this clonotype. The chain uses TRBV20-1 and TRBJ2-7, with D possibly being TRBD2 (5 bases). The CDR3 totals 14 residues. V gave up 0 bases and J gave up 0 bases, with 9 bases separating them. Germline CDR1 and CDR2: DFQATT and SNEGSKA (reference sequence). The CDR3 DNA reads TGCAGTGCTAGAGACCCGGGGAGCTCCTACGAGCAGTACTTC. It codes for CSARDPGSSYEQYF.

This clonotype was seen repeatedly, ten times or more. The chain joins TRBV7-8 to TRBJ2-7; either TRBD1 or TRBD2 may supply D (8 bases each). The ends were cut back, 1 base at V and 2 bases at J, with 15 bases in the middle. Germline CDR1 SGHVS, CDR2 FQNEAQ. The CDR3 runs 16 residues. CDR3 amino acids: CASSLGGGTGAYEQYF. The CDR3 DNA reads as TGTGCCAGCAGCTTAGGCGGGGGGACAGGAGCCTACGAGCAGTACTTC.

The gene calls are TRBV11-2 and TRBJ2-3; TRBD1 agrees at 10 bases. The CDR3 length is 14 residues. The germline V gene encodes CDR1 SGHAT and CDR2 FQNNGV. V lost 6 bases to trimming and J lost 8 bases; unmatched junction nucleotides: 8. For the CDR3, the DNA is TGTGCCAGCAGTTACGACAGGGGGCGAGTTACGCAGTATTTT. It encodes CASSYDRGRVTQYF.

This clonotype was detected a few times. The chain couples TRBV7-9 to TRBJ1-4, with D possibly being TRBD1 (5 bases). Germline CDR1 reads SEHNR; CDR2 reads FQNEAQ (reference sequence). The V and J ends lost 5 bases and 3 bases respectively, with 16 bases between them. CDR3 length equals 16 residues. CDR3 nucleotide sequence: TGTGCCAGCAGCCCCGGCCAGGGCGAGGCTAATGAAAAACTGTTTTTT. Amino acids: CASSPGQGEANEKLFF.

The table lists this clonotype with many counts. V is TRBV7-6 and J is TRBJ1-1; D is unclear. Germline V CDR1 and CDR2: SGHVS, FNYEAQ. The length of the CDR3 is 15 residues. Deletions cut 1 base from V and 0 bases from J, with 9 bases between. For the CDR3, the DNA is TGTGCCAGCAGCTTAGGCCCAACAGTGAACACTGAAGCTTTCTTT. It codes for CASSLGPTVNTEAFF.

There are a few counts of this clonotype. The chain recombines TRBV3-1 with TRBJ2-7; TRBD2 matches at 12 bases. Germline lookup yields CDR1 LGHDT and CDR2 YNNKEL (reference sequence). The junction had 10 bases not matched to a gene; V was cut back by 4 bases and J by 3 bases. The CDR3 has 17 amino acids. The CDR3 loop reads CASSLGLAGRGGYEQYF. CDR3 nucleotides: TGTGCCAGCAGCCTGGGACTAGCGGGTCGAGGGGGCTACGAGCAGTACTTC.

This clonotype turned up a few times. The V gene is TRBV15, the J gene TRBJ2-5, with TRBD1 identical over 8 bases. The CDR3 is made up of 15 amino acids. Germline V gene data show CDR1 as LNHNV and CDR2 as YYDKDF (reference sequence). V shed 4 bases, J shed 1 base, and the junction held 5 bases outside the gene matches. The CDR3 reads CATSKDRGSQETQYF. The CDR3, as DNA: TGTGCCACCAGCAAAGACAGGGGCTCCCAAGAGACCCAGTACTTC.